A single sample is the source of the 10 T cell receptor beta chains below, sequenced in a study of beta chain features in type 1 diabetes. Expressed TCRB transcripts were sequenced because the entire RNA isolate underwent reverse transcription. TCRdb's table, derived via immunoSEQ multiplex PCR, lists solely in-frame clones and lacks some. The top ten clones hold roughly 0.06% of a sample with roughly 500,000 clones, 30% of them seen once. The sample was naive CD4+ T cells from blood. The receptors derive from a man younger than 35 in good health.

The chain uses TRBV2 and TRBJ2-1; TRBD1 is a possible D gene (5 bases). CDR3 length equals 12 residues. The V gene lost 1 base and the J gene lost 14 bases, with 12 bases spanning the gap. CDR1 and CDR2 (germline): SNHLY, FYNNEI. The CDR3 reads CASSEVDSLKFF. The DNA of the CDR3 is TGTGCCAGCAGTGAAGTTGACAGTCTGAAGTTCTTC.

The J gene is TRBJ2-1, the V gene TRBV7-9, with D possibly TRBD1 on 5 matching bases. The germline V gene encodes CDR1 SEHNR and CDR2 FQNEAQ (reference sequence). The CDR3 is 13 residues long. The germline V and J ends were trimmed by 6 bases and 3 bases, with 9 bases remaining between them. DNA for the CDR3: TGTGCCAGCAGTCACGGACACTACAATGAGCAGTTCTTC. Translation: CASSHGHYNEQFF.

The genes are TRBV30 and TRBJ2-1, with 10 nucleotides matching TRBD2. V lost 3 bases to trimming and J lost 5 bases; unmatched junction nucleotides: 4. This CDR3 has 14 residues. Germline V gene sequence: CDR1 GTSNPN, CDR2 SVGIG (reference sequence). CDR3 amino acids: CAWSTSGTNNEQFF. Written as DNA, the CDR3 is TGTGCCTGGAGCACTAGCGGGACTAACAATGAGCAGTTCTTC.

The chain is built from TRBV9 and TRBJ2-2; 7 positions agree with TRBD2. CDR1 is SGDLS, CDR2 YYNGEE, per germline. V was pared by 4 bases and J by 0 bases, with 3 bases of the junction left unmatched. This CDR3 has 15 amino acids. This chain's CDR3 is CASSSLAANTGELFF. For the CDR3, the DNA is TGTGCCAGCAGCTCGCTAGCGGCGAACACCGGGGAGCTGTTTTTT. Complete variable domain (other parts from reference TRBV9 and TRBJ2-2): DSGVTQTPKHLITATGQRVTLRCSPRSGDLSVYWYQQSLDQGLQFLIQYYNGEERAKGNILERFSAQQFPDLHSELNLSSLELGDSALYFCASSSLAANTGELFFGEGSRLTVL.

This clone was counted a few times. The chain carries TRBV11-2 and TRBJ2-1, with 11 bases identical to TRBD2. This CDR3 is built from 15 residues. Germline V gene lookup returns CDR1 SGHAT and CDR2 FQNNGV. The junction had 3 bases not matched to a gene; V was cut back by 5 bases and J by 3 bases. This CDR3 is CASSPTSGSYNEQFF. CDR3 DNA: TGTGCCAGCAGCCCAACTAGCGGGAGCTACAATGAGCAGTTCTTC. The complete variable domain, with remaining parts taken from reference TRBV11-2 and TRBJ2-1, reads EAGVAQSPRYKIIEKRQSVAFWCNPISGHATLYWYQQILGQGPKLLIQFQNNGVVDDSQLPKDRFSAERLKGVDSTLKIQPAKLEDSAVYLCASSPTSGSYNEQFFGPGTRLTVL.

This clone came up a few times. The chain employs TRBV30 and TRBJ1-1; the D gene is possibly TRBD1 (5 bases). CDR1 and CDR2 (germline): GTSNPN, SVGIG (reference sequence). The CDR3 has 14 residues. The V gene lost 3 bases and the J gene lost 3 bases, with 14 bases spanning the gap. As DNA, the CDR3 is TGTGCCTGGAGCCCAGGACACCGGGACACTGAAGCTTTCTTT. This sequence encodes CAWSPGHRDTEAFF.

This chain links TRBV2 with TRBJ2-7; a weak D match, TRBD1 (5 bases). In germline, CDR1 is SNHLY, CDR2 FYNNEI. Trimming took 4 bases from V and 6 from J, leaving 7 bases between them. The CDR3 is 11 residues long. CDR3 nucleotide sequence: TGTGCCAGCAGTGTAAGGGGCGAGCAGTACTTC. As protein: CASSVRGEQYF.

This chain's CDR3 is CASSQGRRTGGSGANVLTF. Written as DNA, the CDR3 is TGCGCCAGCAGCCAAGGACGTCGGACAGGGGGCTCTGGGGCCAACGTCCTGACTTTC. This sequence joins TRBV4-1 and TRBJ2-6; 10 bases fit TRBD1. The CDR3 contains 19 residues. CDR1 and CDR2 from the germline V gene are MGHRA and YSYEKL. J lost 0 bases, V lost 1 base, and 6 bases had no gene match.

Only a few counts were recorded for this clone. Different DNA sequences within this sample yield the same CDR3. CDR3 sequence reads: CSASDEQFF. CDR3 nucleotides: TGCAGTGCTAGCGATGAGCAGTTCTTC. The chain uses TRBV20-1 and TRBJ2-1; D remains ambiguous. The germline V gene encodes CDR1 DFQATT and CDR2 SNEGSKA (reference sequence). Trimming removed 3 bases from V and 8 bases from J, with 2 bases in between. The CDR3 covers 9 residues.

This clone was seen a handful of times. The chain recombines TRBV29-1 with TRBJ2-7; D uncertain. V lost 7 bases and J lost 0, with 10 bases in between. CDR1 is SQVTM and CDR2 is ANQGSEA in the germline V gene. The CDR3 sequence is 12 residues long. Here the CDR3 reads CSGLLPSYEQYF. For the CDR3, the DNA is TGCAGCGGTCTCTTACCCTCCTACGAGCAGTACTTC.